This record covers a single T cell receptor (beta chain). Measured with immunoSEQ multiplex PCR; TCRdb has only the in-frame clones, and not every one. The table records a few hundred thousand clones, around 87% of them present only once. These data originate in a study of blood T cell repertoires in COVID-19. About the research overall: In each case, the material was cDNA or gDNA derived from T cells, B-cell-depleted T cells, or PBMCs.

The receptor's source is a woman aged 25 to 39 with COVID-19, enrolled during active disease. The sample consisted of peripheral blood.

The CDR3 protein is CASHAGAPGQPQHF. The DNA for the CDR3 is TGTGCCAGCCATGCGGGGGCCCCCGGTCAGCCCCAGCATTTT. V usage is TRBV28 and J usage is TRBJ1-5; possibly TRBD1 for D (6 bases). CDR1 and CDR2 from the germline V gene are MDHEN and SYDVKM. Trimming cost V 8 bases and J 6 bases, with 17 bases left between them. CDR3 length equals 14 residues.